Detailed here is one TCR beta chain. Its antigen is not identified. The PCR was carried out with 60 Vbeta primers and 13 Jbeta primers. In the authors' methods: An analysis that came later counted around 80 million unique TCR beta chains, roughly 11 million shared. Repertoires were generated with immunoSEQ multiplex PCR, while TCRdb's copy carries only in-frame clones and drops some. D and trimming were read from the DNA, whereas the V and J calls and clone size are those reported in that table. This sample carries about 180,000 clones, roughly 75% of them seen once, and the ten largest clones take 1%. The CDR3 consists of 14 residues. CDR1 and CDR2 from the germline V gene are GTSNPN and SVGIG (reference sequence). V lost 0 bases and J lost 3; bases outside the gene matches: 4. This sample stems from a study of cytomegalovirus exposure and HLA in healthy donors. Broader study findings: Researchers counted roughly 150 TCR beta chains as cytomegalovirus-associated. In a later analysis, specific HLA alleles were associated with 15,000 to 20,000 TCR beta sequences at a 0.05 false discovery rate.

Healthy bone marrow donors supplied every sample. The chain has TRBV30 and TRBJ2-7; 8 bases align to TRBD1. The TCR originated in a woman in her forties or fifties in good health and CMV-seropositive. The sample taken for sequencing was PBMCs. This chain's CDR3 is CAWSVAGGFYEQYF. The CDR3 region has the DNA TGTGCCTGGAGTGTAGCAGGGGGCTTCTACGAGCAGTACTTC.